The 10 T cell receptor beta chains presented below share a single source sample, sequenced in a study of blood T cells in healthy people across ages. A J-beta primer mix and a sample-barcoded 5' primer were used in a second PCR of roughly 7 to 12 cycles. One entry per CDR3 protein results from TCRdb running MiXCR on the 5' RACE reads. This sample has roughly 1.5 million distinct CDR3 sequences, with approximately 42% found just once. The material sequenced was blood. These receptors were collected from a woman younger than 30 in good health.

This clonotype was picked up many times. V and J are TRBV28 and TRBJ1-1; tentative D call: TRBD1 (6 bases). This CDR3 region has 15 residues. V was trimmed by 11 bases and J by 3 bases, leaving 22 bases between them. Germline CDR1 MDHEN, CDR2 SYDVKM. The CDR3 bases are TGTGCCGCCTATGGGGGCAGGGTTGGTGACACTGAAGCTTTCTTT. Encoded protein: CAAYGGRVGDTEAFF.

Here the CDR3 DNA reads TGCAGTGCGCCTGAAGTAGGTGGTAGGACAGATACGCAGTATTTT. Protein sequence: CSAPEVGGRTDTQYF. V is TRBV20-1 and J is TRBJ2-3, with D unresolved. The germline V gene has CDR1 DFQATT and CDR2 SNEGSKA (reference sequence). Trimming stripped 6 bases from V and 3 bases from J, with 19 bases between. The length of the CDR3 is 15 residues.

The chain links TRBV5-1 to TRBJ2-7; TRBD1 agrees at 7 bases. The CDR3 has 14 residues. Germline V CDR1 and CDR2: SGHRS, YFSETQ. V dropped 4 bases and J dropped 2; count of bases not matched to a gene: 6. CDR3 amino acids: CASSSGQDAYEQYF. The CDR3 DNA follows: TGCGCCAGCAGCAGCGGACAGGACGCCTACGAGCAGTACTTC.

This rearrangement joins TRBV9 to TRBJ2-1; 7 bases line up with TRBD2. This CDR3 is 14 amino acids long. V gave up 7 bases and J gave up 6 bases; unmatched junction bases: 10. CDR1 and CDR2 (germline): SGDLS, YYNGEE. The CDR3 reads CASGKGLSVNEQFF. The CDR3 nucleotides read TGTGCCAGCGGCAAGGGACTATCCGTCAATGAGCAGTTCTTC. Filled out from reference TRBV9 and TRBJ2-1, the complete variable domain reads DSGVTQTPKHLITATGQRVTLRCSPRSGDLSVYWYQQSLDQGLQFLIQYYNGEERAKGNILERFSAQQFPDLHSELNLSSLELGDSALYFCASGKGLSVNEQFFGPGTRLTVL.

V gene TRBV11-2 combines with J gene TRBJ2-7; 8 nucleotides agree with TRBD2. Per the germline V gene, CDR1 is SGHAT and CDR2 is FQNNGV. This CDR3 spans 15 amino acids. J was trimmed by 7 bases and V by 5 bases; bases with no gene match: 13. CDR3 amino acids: CASSISRGGHNEQYF. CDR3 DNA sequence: TGTGCCAGCAGCATCTCCCGCGGGGGGCACAATGAGCAGTACTTC.

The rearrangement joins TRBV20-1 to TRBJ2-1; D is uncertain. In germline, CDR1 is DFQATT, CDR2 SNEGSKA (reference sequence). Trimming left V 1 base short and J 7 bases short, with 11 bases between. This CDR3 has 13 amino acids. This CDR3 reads CSARGNTRNEQFF. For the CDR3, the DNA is TGCAGTGCTAGAGGAAACACAAGAAATGAGCAGTTCTTC.

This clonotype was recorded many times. The CDR3 bases are TGCAGCGTTGAAGGGCTAGGAGATACGCAGTATTTT. This sequence encodes CSVEGLGDTQYF. The rearrangement joins TRBV29-1 to TRBJ2-3; the D is unclear. Trimming left V 1 base short and J 5 bases short, with 7 bases between. This CDR3 contains 12 residues. The germline CDR1 and CDR2 sequences are SQVTM and ANQGSEA.

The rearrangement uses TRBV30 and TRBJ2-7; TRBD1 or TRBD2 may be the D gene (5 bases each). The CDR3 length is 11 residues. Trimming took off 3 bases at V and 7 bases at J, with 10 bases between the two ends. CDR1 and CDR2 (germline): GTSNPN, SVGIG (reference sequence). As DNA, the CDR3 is TGTGCCTGGAGCCTGGGGGATGAGCAGTACTTC. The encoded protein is CAWSLGDEQYF.

The CDR3 DNA is TGTGCCAGCAGCAAAGATCGACAGGGGAAAGAGACCCAGTTCTTC. This encodes CASSKDRQGKETQFF. The chain links TRBV21-1 to TRBJ2-1; TRBD1, as called in the table, went unchecked against the DNA. TRBV21-1 is a pseudogene segment. The CDR3 has 15 residues.

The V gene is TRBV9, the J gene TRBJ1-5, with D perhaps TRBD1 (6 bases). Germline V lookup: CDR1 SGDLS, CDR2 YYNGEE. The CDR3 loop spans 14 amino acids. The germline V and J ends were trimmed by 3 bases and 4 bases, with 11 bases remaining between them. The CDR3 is CASSADSQNQPQHF. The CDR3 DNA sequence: TGTGCCAGCAGCGCGGACAGTCAGAATCAGCCCCAGCATTTT.